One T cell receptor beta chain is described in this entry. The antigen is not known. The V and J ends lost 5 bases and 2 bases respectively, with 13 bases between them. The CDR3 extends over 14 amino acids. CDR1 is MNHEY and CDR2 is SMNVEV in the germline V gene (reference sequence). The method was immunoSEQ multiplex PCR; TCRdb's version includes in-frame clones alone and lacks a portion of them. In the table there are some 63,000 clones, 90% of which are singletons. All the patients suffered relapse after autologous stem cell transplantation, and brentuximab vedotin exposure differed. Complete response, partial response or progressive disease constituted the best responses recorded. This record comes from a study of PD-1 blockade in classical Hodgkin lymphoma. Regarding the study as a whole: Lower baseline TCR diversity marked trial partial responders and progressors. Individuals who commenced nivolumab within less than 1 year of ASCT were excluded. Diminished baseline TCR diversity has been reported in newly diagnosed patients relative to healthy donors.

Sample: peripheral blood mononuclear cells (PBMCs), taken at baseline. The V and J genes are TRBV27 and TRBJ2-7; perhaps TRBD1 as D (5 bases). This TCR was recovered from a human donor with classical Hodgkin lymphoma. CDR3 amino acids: CASSPRGSAYEQYF. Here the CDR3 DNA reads TGTGCCAGCAGTCCTAGGGGTAGTGCCTACGAGCAGTACTTC.